Listed here is a single TCR beta chain. Using immunoSEQ multiplex PCR, the repertoire was profiled, and TCRdb retains in-frame clones only, with some absent. This table has 1.5 million to 2.5 million clones, about 95% appearing once. The CDR3 is 13 residues long. V lost 3 bases to trimming and J lost 4 bases, with 8 bases between them. Germline CDR1 reads SGHVS; CDR2 reads FNYEAQ. The sample comes from a study of shared clonotypes between healthy human individuals. As defined, naive CD8 cells were CD45RO-negative and positively selected for CCR7, with terminally differentiated effector memory CD45RA+ cells excluded.

This TCR came from a man younger than 35 in good health. Input material: naive CD8+ T cells sorted from blood. This chain links TRBV7-6 with TRBJ2-3, with no clear D. The CDR3 bases are TGTGCCAGCAGCTTGGCCCCGGCAGATACGCAGTATTTT. It codes for CASSLAPADTQYF. The full variable domain, rest sourced from reference TRBV7-6 and TRBJ2-3, is GAGVSQSPRYKVTKRGQDVALRCDPISGHVSLYWYRQALGQGPEFLTYFNYEAQQDKSGLPNDRFSAERPEGSISTLTIQRTEQRDSAMYRCASSLAPADTQYFGPGTRLTVL.